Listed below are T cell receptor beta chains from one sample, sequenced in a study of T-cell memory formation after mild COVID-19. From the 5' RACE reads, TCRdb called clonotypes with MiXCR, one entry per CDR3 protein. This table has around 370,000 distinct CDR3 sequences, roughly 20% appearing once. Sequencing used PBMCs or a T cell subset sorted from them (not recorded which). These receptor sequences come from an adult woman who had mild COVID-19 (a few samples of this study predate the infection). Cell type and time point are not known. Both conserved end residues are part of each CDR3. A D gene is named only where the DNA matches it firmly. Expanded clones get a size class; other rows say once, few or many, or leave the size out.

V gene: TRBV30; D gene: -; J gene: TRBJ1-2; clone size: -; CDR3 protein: CAVVGERGYGYTF; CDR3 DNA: TGTGCTGTTGTGGGGGAACGGGGTTATGGCTACACCTTC
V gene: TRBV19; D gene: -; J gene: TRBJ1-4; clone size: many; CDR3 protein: CASISGTSGNEKLFF; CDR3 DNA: TGTGCCAGTATAAGCGGGACATCTGGTAATGAAAAACTGTTTTTT
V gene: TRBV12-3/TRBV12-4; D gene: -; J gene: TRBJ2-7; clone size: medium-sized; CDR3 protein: CASSLERGSYEQYF; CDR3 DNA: TGTGCCAGCAGTTTAGAGAGGGGGAGCTACGAGCAGTACTTC
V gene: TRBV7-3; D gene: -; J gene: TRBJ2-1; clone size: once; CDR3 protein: CASSLTWEGNEQFF; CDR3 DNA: TGTGCCAGCAGCTTAACGTGGGAAGGCAATGAGCAGTTCTTC
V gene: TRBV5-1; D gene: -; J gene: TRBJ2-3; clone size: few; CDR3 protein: CASSPLGAYVDTQYF; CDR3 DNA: TGCGCCAGCAGCCCCCTTGGGGCTTATGTAGATACGCAGTATTTT
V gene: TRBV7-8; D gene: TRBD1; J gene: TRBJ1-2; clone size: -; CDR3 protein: CASSSGTENYGYTF; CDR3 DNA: TGTGCCAGCAGCTCCGGGACAGAGAACTATGGCTACACCTTC
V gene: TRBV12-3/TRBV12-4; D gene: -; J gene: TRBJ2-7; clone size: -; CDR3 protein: CASRADSYEQYF; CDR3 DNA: TGTGCCAGCCGGGCGGACTCCTACGAGCAGTACTTC
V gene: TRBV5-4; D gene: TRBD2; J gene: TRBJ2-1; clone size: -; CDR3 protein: CASSGLERGPANEQFF; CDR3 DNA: TGTGCCAGCAGTGGCCTGGAGCGGGGGCCGGCGAATGAGCAGTTCTTC
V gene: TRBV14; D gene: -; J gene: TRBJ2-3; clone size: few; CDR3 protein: CASSHLPSTDTQYF; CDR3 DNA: TGTGCCAGCAGCCACCTTCCCAGCACAGATACGCAGTATTTT
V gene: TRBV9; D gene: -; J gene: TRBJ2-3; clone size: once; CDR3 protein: CASSVYLGVVTDTQYF; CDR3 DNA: TGTGCCAGCAGCGTTTATCTGGGGGTGGTCACAGATACGCAGTATTTT
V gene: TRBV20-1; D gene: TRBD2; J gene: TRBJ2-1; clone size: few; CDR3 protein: CSAPGLAGGRNEQFF; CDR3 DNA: TGCAGTGCTCCGGGACTAGCGGGGGGAAGGAATGAGCAGTTCTTC
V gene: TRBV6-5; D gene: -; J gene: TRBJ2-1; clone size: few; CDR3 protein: CASSADIWEQFF; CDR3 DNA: TGTGCCAGCAGTGCGGACATCTGGGAGCAGTTCTTC
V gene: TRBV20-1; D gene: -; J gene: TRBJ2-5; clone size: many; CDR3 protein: CSARDTLSGFGGTQYF; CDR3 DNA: TGCAGTGCTAGAGATACCCTGAGCGGTTTCGGGGGGACCCAGTACTTC
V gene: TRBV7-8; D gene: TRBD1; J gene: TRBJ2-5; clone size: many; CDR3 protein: CASSPRTGFSLQETQYF; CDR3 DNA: TGTGCCAGCAGCCCGAGGACAGGGTTTTCCCTCCAAGAGACCCAGTACTTC
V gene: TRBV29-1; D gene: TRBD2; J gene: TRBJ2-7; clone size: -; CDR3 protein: CSVGGGGPSSYEQYF; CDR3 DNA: TGCAGCGTTGGGGGGGGAGGTCCAAGCTCCTACGAGCAGTACTTC
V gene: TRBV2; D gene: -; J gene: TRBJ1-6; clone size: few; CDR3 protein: CASSPRDSGGSPLHF; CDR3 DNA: TGTGCCAGCAGTCCCCGGGACTCCGGAGGGTCACCCCTCCACTTT
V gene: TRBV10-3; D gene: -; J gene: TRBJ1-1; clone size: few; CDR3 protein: CAIADGRPGEAFF; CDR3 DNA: TGTGCCATAGCAGACGGACGGCCTGGTGAAGCTTTCTTT
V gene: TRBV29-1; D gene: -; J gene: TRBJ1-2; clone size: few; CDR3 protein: CSVELNYGYTF; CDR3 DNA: TGCAGCGTTGAGCTCAACTATGGCTACACCTTC
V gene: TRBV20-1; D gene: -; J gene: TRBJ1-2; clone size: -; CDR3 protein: CSGAPIGISNYGYTF; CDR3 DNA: TGCAGTGGTGCCCCGATAGGGATTTCTAACTATGGCTACACCTTC
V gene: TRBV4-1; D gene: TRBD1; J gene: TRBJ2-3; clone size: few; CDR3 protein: CASSQGVRGPRTDTQYF; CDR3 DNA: TGCGCCAGCAGCCAAGGGGTCAGGGGGCCGCGCACAGATACGCAGTATTTT
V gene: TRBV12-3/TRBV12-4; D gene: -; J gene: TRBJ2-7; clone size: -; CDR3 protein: CASSFRRTSYEQYF; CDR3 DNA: TGTGCCAGCAGTTTTCGCCGTACATCCTACGAGCAGTACTTC
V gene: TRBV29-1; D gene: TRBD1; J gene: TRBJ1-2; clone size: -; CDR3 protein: CSARMGQGYGYTF; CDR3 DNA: TGCAGCGCCCGAATGGGACAGGGTTATGGCTACACCTTC
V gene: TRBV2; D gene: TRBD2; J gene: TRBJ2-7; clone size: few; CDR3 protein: CASRVAGEGANEQYF; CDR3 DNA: TGTGCCAGCAGAGTCGCGGGGGAGGGAGCCAACGAGCAGTACTTC
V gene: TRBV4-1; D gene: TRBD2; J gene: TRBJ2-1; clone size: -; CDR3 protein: CASSQVLSGSSYNEQFF; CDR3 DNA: TGCGCCAGCAGCCAAGTTCTCAGCGGGAGCTCCTACAATGAGCAGTTCTTC
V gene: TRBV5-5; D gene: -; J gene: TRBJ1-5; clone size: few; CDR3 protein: CASSFWAGNQPQHF; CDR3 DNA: TGTGCCAGCAGCTTTTGGGCAGGAAATCAGCCCCAGCATTTT
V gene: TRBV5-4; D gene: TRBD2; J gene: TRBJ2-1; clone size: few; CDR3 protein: CASSWGLAGGNEQFF; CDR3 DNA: TGTGCCAGCAGCTGGGGACTAGCGGGGGGCAATGAGCAGTTCTTC
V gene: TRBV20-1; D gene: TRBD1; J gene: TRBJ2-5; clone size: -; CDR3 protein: CSARGTGAGETQYF; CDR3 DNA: TGCAGTGCTAGAGGGACAGGGGCGGGGGAGACCCAGTACTTC
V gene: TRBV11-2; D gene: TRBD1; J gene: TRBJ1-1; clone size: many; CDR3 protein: CASSFRQGSNTEAFF; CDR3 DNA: TGTGCCAGCAGCTTTAGACAGGGGAGTAACACTGAAGCTTTCTTT
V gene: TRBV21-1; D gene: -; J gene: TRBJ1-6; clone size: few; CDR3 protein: CASSRGLPSSYNSPLHF; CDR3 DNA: TGTGCCAGCAGCAGGGGACTCCCAAGCTCCTATAATTCACCCCTCCACTTT
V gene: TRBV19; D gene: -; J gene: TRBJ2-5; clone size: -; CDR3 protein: CASSPGDRVRETQYF; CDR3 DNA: TGTGCCAGTTCCCCCGGGGACCGGGTTAGAGAGACCCAGTACTTC
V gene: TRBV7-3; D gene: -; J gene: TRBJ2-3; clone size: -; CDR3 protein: CASSLSATGTDTQYF; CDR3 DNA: TGTGCCAGCAGCTTATCCGCGACCGGCACAGATACGCAGTATTTT
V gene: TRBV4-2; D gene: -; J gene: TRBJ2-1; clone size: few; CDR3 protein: CASSQDWGVSYNEQFF; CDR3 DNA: TGTGCCAGCAGCCAAGATTGGGGCGTCTCCTACAATGAGCAGTTCTTC
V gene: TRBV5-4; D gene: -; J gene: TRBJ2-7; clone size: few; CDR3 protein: CASSLVTVAVDEQYF; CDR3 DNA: TGTGCCAGCAGCTTGGTAACAGTGGCGGTGGACGAGCAGTACTTC
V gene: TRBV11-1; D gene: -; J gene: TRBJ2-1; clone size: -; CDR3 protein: CASSSSPGAGEQFF; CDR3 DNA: TGTGCCAGCAGCTCCTCCCCGGGGGCTGGTGAGCAGTTCTTC
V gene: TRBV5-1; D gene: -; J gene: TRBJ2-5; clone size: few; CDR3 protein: CASSFGRRASQETQYF; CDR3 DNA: TGCGCCAGCAGCTTCGGAAGGCGGGCGTCGCAAGAGACCCAGTACTTC
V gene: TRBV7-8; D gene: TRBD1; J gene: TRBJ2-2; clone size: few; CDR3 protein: CASSLTSGQATGELFF; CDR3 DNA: TGTGCCAGCAGCTTGACTTCGGGACAGGCCACCGGGGAGCTGTTTTTT
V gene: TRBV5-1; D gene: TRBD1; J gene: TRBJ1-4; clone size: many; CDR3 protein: CASSLQTGGGEKLFF; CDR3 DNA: TGCGCCAGCAGCTTACAGACAGGGGGTGGAGAAAAACTGTTTTTT
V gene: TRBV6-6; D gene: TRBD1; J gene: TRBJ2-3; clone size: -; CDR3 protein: CASSYSTGVGGDTQYF; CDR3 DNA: TGTGCCAGCAGTTACTCGACAGGGGTGGGTGGAGATACGCAGTATTTT
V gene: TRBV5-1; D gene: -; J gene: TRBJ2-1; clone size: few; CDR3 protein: CASSLRRAPVGNEQFF; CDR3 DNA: TGCGCCAGCAGCTTGCGCCGGGCCCCCGTGGGCAATGAGCAGTTCTTC
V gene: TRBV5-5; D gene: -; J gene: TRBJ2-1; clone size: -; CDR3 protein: CASSLEPGAREEQFF; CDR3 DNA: TGTGCCAGCAGCTTAGAGCCGGGGGCCCGGGAGGAGCAGTTCTTC